The 25 T cell receptor beta chains below were found in one sample sequenced in a study of tumor-infiltrating lymphocytes in primary liver carcinoma. Taking about 17-32 mg of unsorted bulk tissue, the authors co-extracted RNA and DNA. TCR beta cDNA was made from 400 to 500 ng total RNA with a constant-region primer. ARM-PCR was slightly modified, and three nested multiplex PCR rounds with it gave rise to the TCR beta libraries. The first two PCR rounds used TRBV1-TRBV30 primers with a Cbeta primer, around 10 cycles each. TCRdb re-derived calls from the multiplex PCR reads in MiXCR, one entry per CDR3 protein. The sample contains 95,000 to 150,000 distinct CDR3 sequences, around 70% of which appear only once. Sequenced sample: tumor-adjacent normal liver tissue. The receptors shown here come from a woman between 55 and 75 years old with primary liver carcinoma and hepatitis B virus infection.

V gene TRBV5-1 combines with J gene TRBJ2-7; TRBD2 matches 12 bases. The CDR3 sequence is 16 residues long. Trimming at V came to 2 bases and at J to 9 bases, leaving 12 bases not matched to a gene. Germline values: CDR1 SGHRS, CDR2 YFSETQ. CDR3: CASSLLRLAGDERQYF. CDR3 nucleotide sequence: TGCGCCAGCAGCTTACTTAGACTAGCGGGAGACGAAAGGCAGTACTTC.

On this clonotype itself: At one end, the junction sequence differs from germline, possibly due to a read error. The J gene is TRBJ2-1, the V gene TRBV12-3 or TRBV12-4; 8 positions match TRBD2. This CDR3 has 15 amino acids. CDR3 sequence: CASRRQAGVGNEQSF. As DNA, the CDR3 is TGTGCCAGCAGGCGACAAGCGGGAGTTGGGAATGAGCAGTCCTTC.

Regarding this clonotype: The junction differs from germline at one of its ends, possibly a read error. This chain joins TRBV6-5 and TRBJ1-2; 7 bases fit TRBD1. The germline V gene encodes CDR1 MNHEY and CDR2 SVGAGI. This CDR3 is 17 amino acids long. This CDR3 is CVSSPRGGRSANYGYTF. The CDR3 DNA reads TGTGTCAGCAGTCCTCGAGGGGGCAGGTCGGCTAACTATGGCTACACCTTC.

Notes on this clonotype: A read error may explain this, as a much larger clone is one base away. This chain uses TRBV30 with TRBJ1-5; a weak D match, TRBD1 (5 bases). Germline assignment: CDR1 GTSNPN and CDR2 SVGIG (reference sequence). The CDR3 sequence is 15 residues long. As DNA, the CDR3 is TGTGCCTGGGACTCAGGGAGATATAGCAATCAGCACCAGCATTTT. It encodes CAWDSGRYSNQHQHF.

Details on this clonotype: The CDR3 ends on some other residue instead of the conserved phenylalanine or tryptophan, so this is likely a read error. V gene TRBV4-2 combines with J gene TRBJ2-1; D may be TRBD2 (6 bases). In germline, CDR1 is LGHNA, CDR2 YNFKEQ. The CDR3 is 16 residues long. CDR3: CASSQDWRGSYNEQFL. CDR3 DNA: TGCGCCAGCAGCCAAGACTGGCGGGGTTCCTACAATGAGCAGTTCTTA.

Concerning this clonotype: The conserved final phenylalanine or tryptophan is absent from the CDR3, which likely points to a read error. This sequence joins TRBV10-3 and TRBJ2-7; no clear D. Trimming pared 1 base from V and 3 bases from J, leaving 10 bases between. Germline CDR1 is ENHRY and CDR2 is SYGVKD. The CDR3 spans 14 residues. The DNA for the CDR3 is TGTGCCATCAGTGAGTTACAGCAGTTCTACGAGCAGTACATC. It specifies CAISELQQFYEQYI.

Regarding this clonotype: A much larger clonotype is one base distant, so this may be a read error. V usage is TRBV7-9 and J usage is TRBJ2-5; maybe TRBD2 (6 bases). CDR3 size: 13 residues. The germline V gene encodes CDR1 SEHNR and CDR2 FQNEAQ (reference sequence). The CDR3 coding sequence is TGTGCCTGCAGCGCTAGCGCAATAGAGACCCAGTACTTC. It is translated as CACSASAIETQYF.

This clonotype was recorded many times. The chain links TRBV5-4 to TRBJ2-5; TRBD2 matches at 10 bases. With V trimmed by 2 bases and J by 1 base, 11 bases remained unmatched. The CDR3 is 18 residues long. Germline V gene data show CDR1 as SGHNT and CDR2 as YYREEE (reference sequence). The CDR3 sequence is CASSFTGGLADPQETQYF. The CDR3 DNA sequence: TGTGCCAGCAGCTTCACCGGAGGACTAGCGGACCCCCAAGAGACCCAGTACTTC.

In this sample, this clonotype turned up many times. This rearrangement joins TRBV14 to TRBJ2-1, with D possibly being TRBD2 (6 bases). The CDR3 has 14 residues. Germline V gene lookup returns CDR1 SGHDN and CDR2 FVKESK. V was cut by 4 bases and J by 8 bases, with 15 bases left in between. The CDR3 region is CASSRMGGLDEQFF. The CDR3 DNA reads as TGTGCCAGCAGCCGGATGGGGGGTCTTGATGAGCAGTTCTTC. The whole variable domain, filled in from reference TRBV14 and TRBJ2-1, reads EAGVTQFPSHSVIEKGQTVTLRCDPISGHDNLYWYRRVMGKEIKFLLHFVKESKQDESGMPNNRFLAERTGGTYSTLKVQPAELEDSGVYFCASSRMGGLDEQFFGPGTRLTVL.

A remark on this clonotype: This could be a read error, since a much larger clone is one nucleotide away. The chain couples TRBV2 to TRBJ2-5; no reliable D call. The CDR3 sequence is 12 residues long. CDR1 and CDR2 (germline): SNHLY, FYNNEI. V lost 8 bases to trimming and J lost 5 bases, with 12 bases between them. CDR3 bases: TGTGCCAGCTCAAGACTGGGGGAGACCCAGTACTTC. It specifies CASSRLGETQYF.

With regard to this clonotype: No conserved phenylalanine or tryptophan ends this CDR3, so it is likely a read error. This chain uses TRBV6-1 with TRBJ1-6; D is unclear. Germline V gives CDR1 MNHNS, CDR2 SASEGT. The length of the CDR3 is 15 residues. CDR3 in amino acids: CATSGQSSYNSPLHY. Here the CDR3 DNA reads TGTGCCACCAGTGGCCAGAGCTCCTATAATTCACCCCTCCACTAT.

Comments on this clonotype: The junction does not match germline at one end; this may be a read error. This chain uses TRBV11-2 with TRBJ1-2; D gene ambiguous. Germline CDR1 SGHAT, CDR2 FQNNGV. The CDR3 runs to 15 residues. CDR3 DNA sequence: TGTGCCAGCAGCTTAGATCTGGTAGACGTCTATGGTTACACCTTC. It yields the protein CASSLDLVDVYGYTF.

The V and J genes are TRBV4-1 and TRBJ2-7, with D unresolved. The CDR3 has 15 residues. In germline, CDR1 is MGHRA, CDR2 YSYEKL. V shed 0 bases and J shed 0 bases, with 9 bases lying between them. The CDR3 sequence: CASSQEHGNSYEQYF. For the CDR3, the DNA is TGCGCCAGCAGCCAAGAGCATGGAAACTCCTACGAGCAGTACTTC.

Details on this clonotype: Germline is not matched at one junction end, which may reflect a read error. V gene TRBV14 combines with J gene TRBJ1-2; D is unclear. The CDR3 spans 15 residues. From germline, CDR1 is SGHDN and CDR2 FVKESK. For the CDR3, the DNA is TGTGCCAGCAGCCTTCCCGGGATGCTGACCCATGGTTACATCTTC. It yields the protein CASSLPGMLTHGYIF.

Of note for this clonotype: Since the CDR3 does not end with the conserved phenylalanine or tryptophan, this likely comes from a read error. Because the CDR3's place on the DNA is in doubt, the DNA is left out and the CDR3 is given as listed by TCRdb. This chain joins TRBV11-1 and TRBJ1-1; the D call in the table, TRBD1, was not verified against the DNA. The CDR3 has 17 amino acids, counting both end residues. Germline V gives CDR1 SGHAT, CDR2 FQDESV (reference sequence). CDR3 region: CASSHRDRVLGLSQAFS.

Comment on this clonotype: One end of the junction does not line up with germline, which may come from a read error. The V call is TRBV14, the J call TRBJ2-7, with TRBD1 as a possible D gene (6 bases). CDR1 and CDR2 from the germline V gene are SGHDN and FVKESK. The CDR3 covers 14 residues. The DNA of the CDR3 is TGTGCCAGCAGCCCGGGGACAAGGGGCTACGAGCAGTATTTC. This codes for CASSPGTRGYEQYF.

This clonotype was seen a few times. One end of the junction is discordant with germline, which a read error may explain. The gene calls are TRBV11-2 and TRBJ1-4; 8 bases match TRBD1. The CDR3 runs 13 residues. Per germline, CDR1 SGHAT and CDR2 FQNNGV. The CDR3: CAGSRGDREKLFF. The CDR3 coding sequence is TGCGCCGGCAGCAGGGGGGACAGGGAAAAACTGTTTTTT.

A remark on this clonotype: This may stem from a read error, because a much larger clone lies one nucleotide away. The chain couples TRBV5-5 to TRBJ2-7, with TRBD1 as a possible D gene (6 bases). Germline V gene sequence: CDR1 SGHKS, CDR2 YYEKEE (reference sequence). The CDR3 contains 12 residues. Trimming removed 6 bases at V and 5 bases at J, with 12 bases between. The DNA of the CDR3 is TGTGCCAGCACCATGGGGGCGGACGAGCAGTACTTC. It translates to CASTMGADEQYF.

This chain connects TRBV6-5 to TRBJ2-6; 11 positions match TRBD2. The germline gives CDR1 MNHEY, CDR2 SVGAGI. J gave up 0 bases and V 9 bases, and 7 bases lay outside the gene matches. The CDR3 contains 17 residues. The DNA for the CDR3 is TGTGCCAGTTACCGACTAGCGGGGCCCTCTGGGGCCAACGTCCTGACTTTC. Translated: CASYRLAGPSGANVLTF.

This clonotype was detected only once. One end of the junction is discordant with germline, which a read error may explain. The genes are TRBV11-3 and TRBJ2-1; D possibly corresponds to TRBD1 (5 bases). The CDR3 has 15 amino acids. CDR1 is SGHNT, CDR2 YENEEA, per germline. The CDR3 region is CASSLGGQGRKAQLF. The CDR3 DNA is TGTGCCAGCAGCTTAGGGGGCCAGGGTCGCAAGGCGCAGCTCTTC.

A few counts support this clonotype. One junction end disagrees with the germline gene, perhaps due to a read error. This sequence joins TRBV11-2 and TRBJ1-3; unclear D gene. CDR3 size: 15 residues. The V gene's germline CDR1 is SGHAT and CDR2 FQNNGV. The chain's CDR3 is CANSLHTYSGNTVYF. The CDR3 DNA is TGTGCCAACAGCTTACACACGTACTCTGGAAACACCGTATATTTT.

This clonotype has a count of ten or more. V gene TRBV7-9 combines with J gene TRBJ1-1; tentative D call: TRBD1 (6 bases). The CDR3 contains 12 residues. The V gene's germline CDR1 is SEHNR and CDR2 FQNEAQ (reference sequence). V was shortened by 5 bases and J by 5 bases, with 9 bases between the two germline ends. CDR3 region: CASSRTETEAFF. CDR3 DNA: TGTGCCAGCAGCAGGACAGAGACTGAAGCTTTCTTT.

The rearrangement uses TRBV12-3 or TRBV12-4 and TRBJ2-7, with D maybe TRBD1 (6 bases). CDR3 size: 14 residues. Between the trimmed V and J ends, which lost 2 bases and 3 bases, there was a span of 11 bases. CDR3 residues: CASSLQDRYYEQYF. The CDR3 nucleotides read TGTGCCAGCAGTTTACAGGACAGATACTACGAGCAGTACTTC.

This clonotype is judged medium-sized. The chain recombines TRBV11-3 with TRBJ1-1; no clear D. This CDR3 is built from 13 residues. Germline V gives CDR1 SGHNT, CDR2 YENEEA. The ends were cut back, 4 bases at V and 1 base at J, with 7 bases in the middle. CDR3 region: CASSSRGNTEAFF. The CDR3 DNA reads TGTGCCAGCAGCTCTCGGGGGAACACTGAAGCTTTCTTT. Full variable domain (outside the CDR3, taken from reference TRBV11-3 and TRBJ1-1): EAGVVQSPRYKIIEKKQPVAFWCNPISGHNTLYWYLQNLGQGPELLIRYENEEAVDDSQLPKDRFSAERLKGVDSTLKIQPAELGDSAVYLCASSSRGNTEAFFGQGTRLTVV.

As regards this clonotype: One junction end does not reproduce the germline sequence, and a read error may be involved. J is TRBJ1-1 and V is TRBV6-6, with 9 positions matching TRBD1. This CDR3 comprises 16 residues. Germline V CDR1 and CDR2: MNHNY, SVGAGI (reference sequence). CDR3 DNA: TGTACCAGCAGTTACCCGAGGGGACAGGGTTTTACTGAAGCTTTCTTT. Protein sequence: CTSSYPRGQGFTEAFF.